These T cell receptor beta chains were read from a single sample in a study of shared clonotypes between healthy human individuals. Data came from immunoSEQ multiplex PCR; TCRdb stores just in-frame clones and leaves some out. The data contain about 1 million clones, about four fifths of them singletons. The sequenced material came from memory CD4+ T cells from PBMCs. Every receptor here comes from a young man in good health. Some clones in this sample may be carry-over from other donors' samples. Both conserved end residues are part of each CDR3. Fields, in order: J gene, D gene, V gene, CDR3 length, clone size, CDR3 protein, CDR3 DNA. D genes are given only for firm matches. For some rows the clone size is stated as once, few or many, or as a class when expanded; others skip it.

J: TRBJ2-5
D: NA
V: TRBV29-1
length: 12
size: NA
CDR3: CSATGSEETQYF
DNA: TGCAGCGCGACCGGCAGCGAAGAGACCCAGTACTTC

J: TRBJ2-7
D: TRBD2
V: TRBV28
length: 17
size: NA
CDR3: CASSTRTSGRARYEQYF
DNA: TGTGCCAGCAGTACCCGGACTAGCGGGAGGGCACGGTACGAGCAGTACTTC

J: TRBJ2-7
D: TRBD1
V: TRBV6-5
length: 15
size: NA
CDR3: CASRSDRVAPYEQYF
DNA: TGTGCCAGCAGATCCGACAGGGTTGCCCCCTACGAGCAGTACTTC

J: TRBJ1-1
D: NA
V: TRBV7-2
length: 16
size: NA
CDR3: CASSPQGWAGNTEAFF
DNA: TGTGCCAGCAGCCCCCAGGGGTGGGCTGGGAACACTGAAGCTTTCTTT

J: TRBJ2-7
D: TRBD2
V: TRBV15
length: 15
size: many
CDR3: CATSRETSGAYEQYF
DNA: TGTGCCACCAGCAGAGAAACTAGCGGGGCCTACGAGCAGTACTTC

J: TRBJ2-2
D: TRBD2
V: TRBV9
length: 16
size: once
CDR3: CASSARLAGVAGELFF
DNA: TGTGCCAGCAGCGCAAGACTAGCGGGAGTAGCCGGGGAGCTGTTTTTT

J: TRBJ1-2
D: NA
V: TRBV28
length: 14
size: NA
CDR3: CASTQTGVIYGYTF
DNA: TGTGCCAGCACTCAAACGGGGGTGATTTATGGCTACACCTTC

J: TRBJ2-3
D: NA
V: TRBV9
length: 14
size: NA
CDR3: CASSAWTVTDTQYF
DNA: TGTGCCAGCAGCGCCTGGACTGTAACAGATACGCAGTATTTT

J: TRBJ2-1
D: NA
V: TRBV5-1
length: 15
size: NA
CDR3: CASRLLAMVLYEQFF
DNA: TGCGCCAGCAGGTTGCTAGCGATGGTGTTGTATGAGCAGTTCTTC

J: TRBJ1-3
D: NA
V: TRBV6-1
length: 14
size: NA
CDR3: CASTMDILGNTIYF
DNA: TGTGCCAGCACTATGGACATCCTTGGAAACACCATATATTTT